This TCR beta chain was recovered during a study of blood T cell repertoires in COVID-19. Authors' processing steps: Cell counts per sample came from amplifying reference gene primers. Only in-frame clones appear in the TCRdb table, and some are missing; sequencing was by immunoSEQ multiplex PCR. V and J calls and clone size are those listed in that table; D and trimming were worked out from the DNA. The table has 140,000 to 150,000 clones, 80% to 85% seen once. This clone has just one count. This CDR3 spans 15 amino acids. The J segment lost 9 bases and the V segment lost 0 bases, leaving 4 bases of the junction unmatched. The germline CDR1 and CDR2 sequences are SGHTS and YDEGEE.

Sequenced sample: peripheral blood. This TCR derives from a human donor in a cohort sampled during active COVID-19. The chain combines TRBV5-8 with TRBJ1-6; TRBD1 aligns across 9 bases. In DNA form, the CDR3 reads TGTGCCAGCAGCTTGGAGGACAGGGGTATTTCACCCCTCCACTTT. This gives the protein CASSLEDRGISPLHF.